A selection of T cell receptor beta chains follows, all from one sample in a study of T cell repertoires in cytomegalovirus infection. From the reads, TCRdb called clonotypes with MiXCR, one entry per CDR3 protein. The repertoire holds around 740,000 distinct CDR3 sequences, with roughly 35% as singletons. The sample taken for sequencing was PBMCs. These receptors were obtained from a human donor in good health (CMV status not recorded). Some clones in this sample may be carry-over from other donors' samples. CDR3s include the opening cysteine and the closing phenylalanine or tryptophan. The D gene is left open where the match is weak. Size values are once, few and many counts, or a class for expanded clones, and some rows have none.

clone size	D gene	V gene	J gene	CDR3 protein	CDR3 DNA
NA	NA	TRBV4-1	TRBJ1-1	CASSQFGENTEAFF	TGCGCCAGCAGCCAATTTGGGGAGAACACTGAAGCTTTCTTT
NA	TRBD1	TRBV12-3/TRBV12-4	TRBJ1-5	CASNPTGGLGEPQHF	TGTGCCAGCAACCCGACAGGGGGTCTAGGAGAGCCCCAGCATTTT
many	TRBD1	TRBV7-2	TRBJ2-5	CASSLRTGRETQYF	TGTGCCAGCAGCTTAAGGACAGGGAGGGAGACCCAGTACTTC
NA	NA	TRBV27	TRBJ1-2	CASSLDGIGYTF	TGTGCCAGCAGTTTGGACGGGATCGGCTACACCTTC
few	NA	TRBV20-1	TRBJ2-7	CSARPISGHYEQYF	TGCAGTGCTCGACCAATATCGGGGCACTACGAGCAGTACTTC
NA	NA	TRBV4-1	TRBJ2-5	CASRSQQQRETQYF	TGCGCCAGCAGAAGCCAGCAACAAAGGGAGACCCAGTACTTC
few	TRBD2	TRBV19	TRBJ2-1	CASSPRGGWNNEQFF	TGTGCCAGTAGTCCCCGGGGGGGCTGGAACAATGAGCAGTTCTTC
NA	NA	TRBV4-1	TRBJ2-1	CASSQGTTSYNEQFF	TGCGCCAGCAGCCAAGGCACTACCTCCTACAATGAGCAGTTCTTC
NA	NA	TRBV15	TRBJ1-4	CATSRVRLQDVEKLFF	TGTGCCACCAGCAGAGTGAGACTACAGGATGTGGAAAAACTGTTTTTT
few	NA	TRBV6-5	TRBJ1-5	CASSYSIGDLNQPQHF	TGTGCCAGCAGTTACTCGATAGGAGACCTCAATCAGCCCCAGCATTTT
few	NA	TRBV6-4	TRBJ2-1	CASSPYFGDEQFF	TGTGCCAGCAGTCCCTATTTTGGGGATGAGCAGTTCTTC
NA	TRBD1	TRBV7-2	TRBJ1-2	CASSSRGTGGGGYTF	TGTGCCAGCAGCTCGAGAGGGACAGGGGGCGGTGGCTACACCTTC
few	NA	TRBV19	TRBJ1-6	CASDAGTQNSPLHF	TGTGCCAGTGACGCGGGGACACAGAATTCACCCCTCCACTTT
once	NA	TRBV3-1	TRBJ1-3	CASTAVSNSGNTIYF	TGTGCCAGCACCGCCGTTTCCAACTCTGGAAACACCATATATTTT
few	NA	TRBV20-1	TRBJ2-7	CSASLGARYEQYF	TGCAGTGCTAGTTTGGGGGCTCGATACGAGCAGTACTTC
NA	TRBD2	TRBV7-2	TRBJ2-7	CASSRILAGGRSEQYF	TGTGCCAGCAGCCGGATACTAGCGGGAGGGAGGTCCGAGCAGTACTTC
NA	NA	TRBV7-6	TRBJ2-2	CASSLGTGLRELFF	TGTGCCAGCAGCTTAGGCACAGGGCTTCGGGAGCTGTTTTTT
NA	TRBD1	TRBV28	TRBJ1-5	CASSFVHPLVGRGRQVSNQAQHF	TGTGCCAGCAGTTTCGTCCACCCTCTCGTAGGTAGGGGGCGGCAAGTAAGCAATCAGGCCCAGCATTTT
NA	NA	TRBV7-9	TRBJ1-1	CASSRYAGKEAFF	TGTGCCAGCAGCCGTTACGCGGGAAAGGAAGCTTTCTTT
NA	NA	TRBV19	TRBJ2-5	CASSSRDTSQETQYF	TGTGCCAGTAGTTCACGGGACACCTCCCAAGAGACCCAGTACTTC
many	NA	TRBV6-5	TRBJ2-5	CASSYRGRETQYF	TGTGCCAGCAGTTATAGAGGGAGAGAGACCCAGTACTTC
NA	TRBD1	TRBV19	TRBJ2-2	CASSTQGAEVTGELFF	TGTGCCAGTAGCACGCAGGGGGCTGAGGTGACCGGGGAGCTGTTTTTT
few	TRBD1	TRBV12-3/TRBV12-4	TRBJ1-2	CASSLGAGQGARGYTF	TGTGCCAGCAGCCTCGGGGCGGGACAGGGGGCGCGTGGCTACACCTTC
NA	NA	TRBV12-5	TRBJ2-5	CASGSGRQETQYF	TGTGCTAGTGGTTCGGGGAGGCAAGAGACCCAGTACTTC
few	TRBD1	TRBV7-2	TRBJ1-1	CASSFTGAGVNTEAFF	TGTGCCAGCAGCTTTACAGGGGCCGGGGTGAACACTGAAGCTTTCTTT
NA	NA	TRBV15	TRBJ1-5	CATSSLPRTATNQPQHF	TGTGCCACCAGCAGTTTACCCCGGACAGCCACAAATCAGCCCCAGCATTTT
NA	NA	TRBV7-9	TRBJ1-5	CASSLASEGIPQHF	TGTGCCAGCAGCTTAGCTTCTGAGGGGATACCCCAGCATTTT
many	NA	TRBV4-1	TRBJ2-5	CASSQDPGTQTQYF	TGCGCCAGCAGCCAAGACCCCGGGACACAGACCCAGTACTTC
NA	NA	TRBV6-1	TRBJ2-7	CASSEAGGQDF	TGTGCCAGCAGTGAAGCTGGGGGGCAGGACTTC
many	NA	TRBV25-1	TRBJ2-7	CASSSPSYEQYF	TGTGCCAGCAGTTCTCCCTCCTACGAGCAGTACTTC
NA	NA	TRBV5-4	TRBJ2-4	CASSLGGAENIQYF	TGTGCCAGCAGCTTGGGGGGGGCCGAAAACATTCAGTACTTC
NA	NA	TRBV5-6	TRBJ1-1	CASSLGPTGTEAFF	TGTGCCAGCAGCTTGGGGCCCACTGGCACTGAAGCTTTCTTT
NA	NA	TRBV6-6	TRBJ2-1	CASSWGPEQFF	TGTGCCAGCAGTTGGGGACCTGAGCAGTTCTTC
NA	NA	TRBV6-2/TRBV6-3	TRBJ1-1	CASRMGGAVDTEAFF	TGTGCCAGCAGGATGGGGGGCGCCGTGGACACTGAAGCTTTCTTT